These T cell receptor beta chains were read from a single sample in a study of T cell responses to AZD1222 COVID-19 vaccine. Sequencing used immunoSEQ multiplex PCR; TCRdb keeps in-frame clones, though not all of them. The sample consists of about 110,000 clones, approximately 94% of them appearing once. Material: peripheral blood, obtained 28 days after the second AZD1222 dose. These TCRs come from an adult who received the AZD1222 COVID-19 vaccine. CDR3s include the opening cysteine and the closing phenylalanine or tryptophan. D genes are given only for firm matches. The size of a clone is reported for some rows only, either as once, few or many, or as a class for expanded clones.

clone size | D gene | J gene | V gene | CDR3 DNA | CDR3 protein
few | . | TRBJ1-2 | TRBV2 | TGTGCCAGCAGTGATGGCTACACCTTC | CASSDGYTF
. | TRBD1 | TRBJ1-2 | TRBV30 | TGTGCCTGGAGGGGACAGGGGGCAGGCCACGGCTACACCTTC | CAWRGQGAGHGYTF
. | TRBD2 | TRBJ2-3 | TRBV5-4 | TGTGCCAGCAGCGAGGGACTAATCGTAGATACGCAGTATTTT | CASSEGLIVDTQYF
. | . | TRBJ2-7 | TRBV29-1 | TGCAGCGTTGAAGGGTCCGGGAACAGGGTCCACGAGCAGTACTTC | CSVEGSGNRVHEQYF
. | . | TRBJ2-1 | TRBV12-3/TRBV12-4 | TGTGCCAGCTCGCCGGGGAGCTACAATGAGCAGTTCTTC | CASSPGSYNEQFF
. | . | TRBJ1-5 | TRBV19 | TGTGCCAGTACCCGGCAGAGTAGCAATCAGCCCCAGCATTTT | CASTRQSSNQPQHF
. | TRBD1 | TRBJ1-2 | TRBV6-1 | TGTGCCAGCGCACACCGGGACAGCTATGGCTACACCTTC | CASAHRDSYGYTF
. | . | TRBJ1-1 | TRBV5-6 | TGTGCCAGCAGCTTACGCACCACTGAAGCTTTCTTT | CASSLRTTEAFF
. | . | TRBJ2-1 | TRBV7-2 | TGTGCCAGCAGACCCACAGGAAGCTCCTACAATGAGCAGTTCTTC | CASRPTGSSYNEQFF
. | . | TRBJ2-5 | TRBV20-1 | TGCAGTGCTAGTAGCCCGGTTCAAGAGACCCAGTACTTC | CSASSPVQETQYF
. | TRBD1 | TRBJ1-5 | TRBV27 | TGTGCCAGCAGTTGGACAGGGGGCAATCAGCCCCAGCATTTT | CASSWTGGNQPQHF
. | . | TRBJ1-4 | TRBV19 | TGTGCCAGTACCCGGGACATCCTCACAACTAATGAAAAACTGTTTTTT | CASTRDILTTNEKLFF
. | . | TRBJ2-1 | TRBV6-5 | TGTGCCAGCAGTTACGTGGGGGGCCCCTACAATGAGCAGTTCTTC | CASSYVGGPYNEQFF
few | . | TRBJ1-1 | TRBV7-9 | TGTGCCAGCAGCTTAGGTCAGCTTGAAGCTTTCTTT | CASSLGQLEAFF
. | . | TRBJ1-1 | TRBV2 | TGTGCCAGCAGTGAATCGGTACCGTTTGAAGCTTTCTTT | CASSESVPFEAFF
. | . | TRBJ1-4 | TRBV4-1 | TGCGCCAGCAGCCCCTCCCGCGGGAATGAAAAACTGTTTTTT | CASSPSRGNEKLFF